Below are 25 T cell receptor beta chains sequenced from a single sample in a study of blood T cell repertoires in COVID-19. Here immunoSEQ multiplex PCR was the method, and the copy in TCRdb shows in-frame clones only, minus some. The repertoire consists of some 120,000 clones, with approximately 89% occurring once and the leading ten covering about 3%. Sequencing used peripheral blood. All receptors come from a woman aged 80 or older with COVID-19, enrolled during active disease.

The rearrangement uses TRBV19 and TRBJ1-1; the D is unclear. The CDR3 spans 15 residues. Per the germline V gene, CDR1 is LNHDA and CDR2 is SQIVND (reference sequence). With 4 bases removed from V and 5 bases from J, the gap between germline ends came to 17 bases. The CDR3 here is CASSRAQGRPTEAFF. The CDR3, as DNA: TGTGCCAGTAGTAGAGCACAAGGGAGGCCAACTGAAGCTTTCTTT.

The V call is TRBV24-1, the J call TRBJ2-1; 8 nucleotides agree with TRBD2. The germline gives CDR1 KGHDR, CDR2 SFDVKD. Trimming took 3 bases from V and 7 from J; bases not matched to a gene: 16. This CDR3 contains 18 residues. The CDR3 loop is CATSDTGRSGSFVNEQFF. As DNA, the CDR3 is TGTGCCACCAGTGATACCGGTAGAAGCGGGAGCTTTGTAAATGAGCAGTTCTTC.

A remark on this clone: One junction end does not reproduce the germline sequence, and a read error may be involved. The genes are TRBV7-3 and TRBJ2-3; possibly TRBD2 for D (5 bases). This CDR3 has 13 amino acids. Germline assignment: CDR1 SGHTA and CDR2 FQGTGA. CDR3 residues: CASSVTRVDTQYF. Here the CDR3 DNA reads TGTGCCAGCAGCGTAACGAGGGTGGATACGCAGTATTTT.

The chain recombines TRBV4-3 with TRBJ2-3, with 7 positions matching TRBD1. Trimming took 3 bases from V and 4 from J; bases not matched to a gene: 10. Per the germline V gene, CDR1 is LGHNA and CDR2 is YSLEER. The CDR3 covers 16 residues. The CDR3 loop reads CASSQDLQGMADTQYF. As DNA, the CDR3 is TGCGCCAGCAGCCAGGATTTACAGGGGATGGCAGATACGCAGTATTTT.

J is TRBJ2-1 and V is TRBV11-2; the D gene is possibly TRBD2 (5 bases). The ends were cut back, 4 bases at V and 5 bases at J, with 21 bases in the middle. The CDR3 runs 17 residues. Germline-derived CDR1 and CDR2 are SGHAT and FQNNGV. The CDR3 is CASSYGSVGLTDNEQFF. CDR3 in DNA: TGTGCCAGCAGCTACGGGTCGGTCGGACTGACCGACAATGAGCAGTTCTTC. The whole variable domain, remainder taken from reference TRBV11-2 and TRBJ2-1, is EAGVAQSPRYKIIEKRQSVAFWCNPISGHATLYWYQQILGQGPKLLIQFQNNGVVDDSQLPKDRFSAERLKGVDSTLKIQPAKLEDSAVYLCASSYGSVGLTDNEQFFGPGTRLTVL.

The rearrangement uses TRBV14 and TRBJ2-7, with 12 bases identical to TRBD2. The CDR3 runs 18 residues. Germline CDR1 is SGHDN and CDR2 is FVKESK. J gave up 3 bases and V 4 bases, and 13 bases lay outside the gene matches. The DNA of the CDR3 is TGTGCCAGCAGCCTCACCGCTAGCGGGAGGGCCCGACGCTACGAGCAGTACTTC. Translation gives CASSLTASGRARRYEQYF.

This chain links TRBV5-1 with TRBJ2-3, with D unresolved. V lost 6 bases, J lost 1 base, and 15 bases lay in between. Germline V lookup: CDR1 SGHRS, CDR2 YFSETQ. The CDR3 consists of 15 residues. The CDR3 DNA is TGCGCCAGCATGCTTGAACGTACGGGCACAGATACGCAGTATTTT. This encodes CASMLERTGTDTQYF.

The gene calls are TRBV5-1 and TRBJ2-2, with 11 bases aligning to TRBD2. The CDR3 covers 17 residues. Germline trimming cut 0 bases from V and 8 bases from J; bases unmatched to any gene: 9. Germline lookup yields CDR1 SGHRS and CDR2 YFSETQ. The CDR3 bases are TGCGCCAGCAGCTTGGTAGGGACTAGCGGAACTACGGGGGAGCTGTTTTTT. Encoded protein: CASSLVGTSGTTGELFF.

This clone was counted only a few times. The chain joins TRBV3-1 (or the pseudogene TRBV3-2) to TRBJ1-1, with D possibly matching TRBD1 (6 bases). This CDR3 comprises 14 residues. V lost 3 bases and J lost 6, with 14 bases in between. Germline V gene sequence: CDR1 LGHDT, CDR2 YNNKEL (reference sequence). The DNA of the CDR3 is TGTGCCAGCAGCCACCCCGTGGGGGCCCCTGAAGCTTTCTTT. This gives the protein CASSHPVGAPEAFF.

The chain recombines TRBV29-1 with TRBJ2-2; 7 bases are a match to TRBD1. The germline V gene has CDR1 SQVTM and CDR2 ANQGSEA. V trimming: 3 bases; J trimming: 5 bases; junction bases outside the gene matches: 6. The CDR3 runs to 14 residues. The chain's CDR3 is CSVDRQGRTGELFF. The CDR3, as DNA: TGCAGCGTTGATAGACAGGGAAGGACCGGGGAGCTGTTTTTT.

This chain connects TRBV9 to TRBJ1-4; 9 nucleotides match TRBD1. This CDR3 spans 15 amino acids. Germline V CDR1 and CDR2: SGDLS, YYNGEE. V dropped 0 bases and J dropped 7; count of bases not matched to a gene: 4. CDR3 sequence reads: CASSVGTGASEKLFF. The CDR3 region has the DNA TGTGCCAGCAGCGTAGGGACAGGGGCCTCTGAAAAACTGTTTTTT.

The chain employs TRBV27 and TRBJ2-6; TRBD2 is a possible D gene (5 bases). Trimming shortened V by 5 bases and J by 2 bases, and 19 bases separated the two germline ends. The CDR3 is 18 amino acids. CDR1 and CDR2 from the germline V gene are MNHEY and SMNVEV (reference sequence). The CDR3 DNA follows: TGTGCCAGCAGTCACCCGGAGGAACCGGGCGCTGGGGCCAACGTCCTGACTTTC. This gives the protein CASSHPEEPGAGANVLTF.

J is TRBJ2-5 and V is TRBV5-6; 10 bases align to TRBD1. Germline V gives CDR1 SGHDT, CDR2 YYEEEE. This CDR3 contains 15 residues. The V and J ends lost 4 bases and 3 bases, in that order; junction bases with no gene match: 6. The CDR3 loop is CASSDSGTGEETQYF. The DNA for the CDR3 is TGTGCCAGCAGCGACTCGGGGACAGGGGAAGAGACCCAGTACTTC. Full variable domain (missing parts from reference TRBV5-6 and TRBJ2-5): DAGVTQSPTHLIKTRGQQVTLRCSPKSGHDTVSWYQQALGQGPQFIFQYYEEEERQRGNFPDRFSGHQFPNYSSELNVNALLLGDSALYLCASSDSGTGEETQYFGPGTRLLVL.

The chain combines TRBV11-1 with TRBJ2-7; 11 nucleotides match TRBD1. V trimming: 4 bases; J trimming: 2 bases; junction bases outside the gene matches: 1. The CDR3 is made up of 14 amino acids. In germline, CDR1 is SGHAT, CDR2 FQDESV (reference sequence). In DNA form, the CDR3 reads TGTGCCAGCAGCTGGGACAGGGGGGCCTACGAGCAGTACTTC. This gives the protein CASSWDRGAYEQYF.

V and J are TRBV7-2 and TRBJ2-7; 11 nucleotides line up with TRBD2. Trimming cost V 4 bases and J 3 bases; bases outside gene matches: 2. From germline, CDR1 is SGHTA and CDR2 FQGNSA. The CDR3 is 14 residues long. The CDR3 nucleotides are TGTGCCAGCAGCTCCACTAGCGGGGGCTACGAGCAGTACTTC. This translates into CASSSTSGGYEQYF.

The chain carries TRBV7-9 and TRBJ2-5, with 9 bases fitting TRBD1. The J segment lost 5 bases and the V segment lost 2 bases, leaving 3 bases of the junction unmatched. The CDR3 is 14 amino acids. Germline V gives CDR1 SEHNR, CDR2 FQNEAQ (reference sequence). The CDR3 DNA reads as TGTGCCAGCAGCTTAACAGGGGGCGTGGAGACCCAGTACTTC. It translates to CASSLTGGVETQYF.

The rearrangement links TRBV11-2 to TRBJ1-5, with D hard to call. The V and J ends lost 1 base and 7 bases respectively, with 8 bases between them. This CDR3 spans 13 amino acids. Germline values: CDR1 SGHAT, CDR2 FQNNGV. The CDR3 sequence: CASSLGPGQPQHF. The CDR3 DNA sequence: TGTGCCAGCAGCTTAGGCCCCGGGCAGCCCCAGCATTTT.

The chain employs TRBV5-1 and TRBJ1-1, with a weak D call TRBD1 (6 bases). Germline CDR1 SGHRS, CDR2 YFSETQ. V dropped 0 bases and J dropped 1 base, with 10 bases sitting between them. CDR3 length equals 15 residues. CDR3 sequence: CASSLDQGQNTEAFF. For the CDR3, the DNA is TGCGCCAGCAGCTTGGATCAGGGGCAGAACACTGAAGCTTTCTTT.

CDR3 coding DNA: TGCGCCAGCAGCCCCAGGCCGACAGGGACCAATCAGCCCCAGCATTTT. This translates into CASSPRPTGTNQPQHF. The chain is built from TRBV5-1 and TRBJ1-5; TRBD1 agrees at 7 bases. The germline V gene encodes CDR1 SGHRS and CDR2 YFSETQ. Trimming took 4 bases from V and 3 from J; bases not matched to a gene: 10. The length of the CDR3 is 16 residues.

The rearrangement links TRBV5-1 to TRBJ2-7; possible D gene TRBD2, 5 bases. The germline V gene encodes CDR1 SGHRS and CDR2 YFSETQ. Trimming stripped 0 bases from V and 3 bases from J, with 16 bases between. The CDR3 is made up of 16 amino acids. CDR3 in DNA: TGCGCCAGCAGCTTGGAACCCTCGGTTACTAGCTACGAGCAGTACTTC. Protein: CASSLEPSVTSYEQYF.

In regard to this clone: The identical CDR3 is also encoded by other nucleotide sequences in the sample. This chain uses TRBV7-2 with TRBJ1-1; D perhaps matches TRBD1 (5 bases). V lost 4 bases, J lost 1 base, and 7 bases lay in between. The CDR3 sequence is 13 residues long. The germline V gene encodes CDR1 SGHTA and CDR2 FQGNSA. Here the CDR3 DNA reads TGTGCCAGCAGCTCTCAGGGGAACACTGAAGCTTTCTTT. It translates to CASSSQGNTEAFF.

The V gene is TRBV7-8, the J gene TRBJ2-2; unclear D gene. This CDR3 is built from 15 residues. Trimming removed 4 bases from V and 3 bases from J, with 12 bases in between. CDR1 is SGHVS, CDR2 FQNEAQ, per germline. As DNA, the CDR3 is TGTGCCAGCAGCTCTGCTGCGGTTGACACCGGGGAGCTGTTTTTT. Its translation is CASSSAAVDTGELFF.

The chain employs TRBV19 and TRBJ2-2; D remains ambiguous. In germline, CDR1 is LNHDA, CDR2 SQIVND (reference sequence). The CDR3 has 14 amino acids. Trimming stripped 5 bases from V and 0 bases from J, with 7 bases between. The CDR3 here is CASSGTSNTGELFF. The CDR3, as DNA: TGTGCCAGTAGTGGCACATCGAACACCGGGGAGCTGTTTTTT.

This chain connects TRBV12-3 or TRBV12-4 to TRBJ1-2; TRBD1 matches 7 bases. This CDR3 contains 13 residues. Losses at the gene ends were 6 bases for V and 4 bases for J; bases not matched to a gene: 5. The CDR3 bases are TGTGCCAGCAGCCAGGGACAGATCTATGGCTACACCTTC. Protein: CASSQGQIYGYTF.

The chain couples TRBV2 to TRBJ1-1; tentatively, D is TRBD1 (5 bases). V was clipped by 6 bases and J by 7 bases, with 12 bases between them. The CDR3 is 12 residues long. From germline, CDR1 is SNHLY and CDR2 FYNNEI. CDR3 bases: TGTGCCAGCAGGCCTGACAGCCGTGAAGCTTTCTTT. Translation: CASRPDSREAFF.